The present T cell receptor (beta chain) was sequenced within a study of T cell repertoires in cytomegalovirus infection. About the study: From public TCR beta signatures came an indication of both CMV infection and matching HLA type. Findings and caveats of the study: HLA-C-restricted CMV-specific TCR beta clonotypes prevailed in the ex vivo response. Identification of carriers of CMV plus the relevant HLA was achieved through cumulative public TCR beta family frequency.

CDR3 size: 13 residues. From germline, CDR1 is SGHTA and CDR2 FQGNSA. V lost 5 bases to trimming and J lost 6 bases, with 14 bases between them. This clonotype showed up many times. The antigen is undetermined. TCRdb redid the calling of the reads with MiXCR, one entry per CDR3 protein. The sample yields about 300,000 distinct CDR3 sequences, about 25% seen once. The chain employs TRBV7-2 and TRBJ2-7; possibly TRBD2 for D (5 bases). Sequencing was done on a sample of PBMCs. This sequence originates from a human donor in good health (CMV status not recorded). Some clones in this sample may be carry-over from other donors' samples. The CDR3 protein is CASSAWTAGEQYV. In DNA form, the CDR3 reads TGTGCCAGCAGCGCCTGGACTGCGGGCGAGCAGTACGTC.